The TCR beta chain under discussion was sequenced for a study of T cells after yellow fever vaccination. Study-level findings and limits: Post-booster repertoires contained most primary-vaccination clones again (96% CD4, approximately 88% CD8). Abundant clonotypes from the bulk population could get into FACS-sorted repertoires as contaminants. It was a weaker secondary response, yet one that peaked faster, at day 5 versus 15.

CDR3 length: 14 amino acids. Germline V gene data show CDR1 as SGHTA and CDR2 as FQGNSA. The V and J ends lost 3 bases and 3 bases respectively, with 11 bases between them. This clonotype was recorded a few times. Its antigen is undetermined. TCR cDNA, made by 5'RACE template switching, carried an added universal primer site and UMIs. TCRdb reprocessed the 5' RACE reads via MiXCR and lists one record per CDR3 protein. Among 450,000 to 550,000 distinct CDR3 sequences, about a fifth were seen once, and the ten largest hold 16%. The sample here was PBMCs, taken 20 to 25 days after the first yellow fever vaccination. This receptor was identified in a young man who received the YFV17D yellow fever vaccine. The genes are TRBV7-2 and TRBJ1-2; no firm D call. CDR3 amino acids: CASSFNREDYGYTF. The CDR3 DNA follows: TGTGCCAGCAGCTTCAACCGGGAGGACTATGGCTACACCTTC.